This T cell receptor (beta chain) was profiled in a study of tumor and adjacent non-tumor tissue in lung cancer. Study as a whole: Patients were aged about 31 to 76, 10 men and a handful of women, stage I to III.

The library came from three nested PCR rounds adapted from ARM-PCR protocols. MiXCR, applied by TCRdb to the multiplex PCR reads, yields one record per CDR3 protein. The data show 90,000 to 100,000 distinct CDR3 sequences, 80% seen once. Points on this clonotype: Its matching antigen is unknown.

This sample's RNA came from whole unsorted tissue. The normal lung tissue was taken more than 3 cm from the tumor edge. Donors were chemotherapy-naive, newly diagnosed lung cancer surgical patients in China, August–late 2014. The study, taken as a whole, reports: Compared with tumor, normal lung showed significantly lower TCR diversity.

The TCR originated in a man between 60 and 70 years old with small cell lung cancer. The sample comprised distant non-tumor lung tissue.

The CDR3 reads CASSSTLGGDTQYF. The CDR3 nucleotides are TGTGCCAGCAGCTCAACCCTCGGGGGGGATACGCAGTATTTT. The chain is built from TRBV7-3 and TRBJ2-3; 7 nucleotides line up with TRBD2. V shed 4 bases, J shed 6 bases, and the junction held 7 bases outside the gene matches. CDR3 length: 14 amino acids. Germline CDR1 SGHTA, CDR2 FQGTGA.